The clone carrying this T cell receptor beta chain was observed a handful of times. Its target is not known. The sample originates from a study of CD8 T cells in ankylosing spondylitis. Study results and caveats: Typical of ankylosing spondylitis blood, it appeared, was a TCR beta motif of several highly homologous variants. Reactive arthritis synovial fluid and blood previously showed some of these motif variants. The clones that were linked to disease were reported to be significantly enriched in matched synovial fluid samples from ankylosing spondylitis patients.

Quantitative 5'-RACE was performed with molecular barcodes, and it yielded the TCR beta libraries. One entry per CDR3 protein results from TCRdb running MiXCR on the 5' RACE reads. The data contain around 210,000 distinct CDR3 sequences, roughly 8.2% of them singletons. Trimming left V 5 bases short and J 2 bases short, with 12 bases between. CDR3 size: 13 residues. The germline gives CDR1 SQVTM, CDR2 ANQGSEA. The rearrangement uses TRBV29-1 and TRBJ1-1, with D possibly TRBD1 on 5 matching bases. The TCR sequence derives from a female donor with ankylosing spondylitis or in good health (not recorded which). What was sequenced was blood, either unsorted or a sorted T cell fraction (not recorded which). CDR3 nucleotide sequence: TGCAGCGTTCAGGGCCCACCTAACACTGAAGCTTTCTTT. It yields the protein CSVQGPPNTEAFF.